This is a list of T cell receptor beta chains from one sample in a study of T cell repertoires in cytomegalovirus infection. TCRdb ran MiXCR on the reads and lists one entry per CDR3 protein. The sample consists of some 920,000 distinct CDR3 sequences, around 30% of them appearing once. These TCRs' antigens remain unknown. The source material was cultured CD8+ T cells from PBMCs, sampled from culture after CMV antigen stimulation. Receptors were obtained from a human donor in good health (CMV status not recorded). Some clones in this sample may be carry-over from other donors' samples. Each CDR3 is given with its conserved first and last residue. Each record gives: CDR3 protein, CDR3 DNA, D gene, J gene, clone size, V gene. The D gene is left open where the match is weak. Where a row states a size, it is once, few, many or the class of an expanded clone; other rows omit it.

CSARESWAGNQPQHF	TGCAGTGCTAGAGAATCTTGGGCAGGGAATCAGCCCCAGCATTTT	NA	TRBJ1-5	NA	TRBV20-1
CASSLTTLLSGELFF	TGCGCCAGCAGCTTGACGACCTTGTTGTCCGGGGAGCTGTTTTTT	NA	TRBJ2-2	NA	TRBV5-1
CSVPVSGNTIYF	TGCAGTGTTCCCGTGTCTGGAAACACCATATATTTT	NA	TRBJ1-3	NA	TRBV20-1
CSVDGRGRDRYNEQFF	TGCAGCGTCGATGGAAGGGGCCGGGACAGGTACAATGAGCAGTTCTTC	TRBD1	TRBJ2-1	NA	TRBV29-1
CASRGGRQVVYEQYF	TGTGCCAGCAGAGGAGGTCGGCAGGTTGTCTACGAGCAGTACTTC	NA	TRBJ2-7	few	TRBV5-6
CSVEDQELIWETQYF	TGCAGCGTTGAAGATCAGGAACTTATTTGGGAGACCCAGTACTTC	NA	TRBJ2-5	NA	TRBV29-1
CASSLDSPSANYGYTF	TGTGCCAGCAGTTTAGATTCTCCCAGCGCGAACTATGGCTACACCTTC	NA	TRBJ1-2	NA	TRBV27
CASSPVTGASTDTQYF	TGTGCCAGCAGCCCCGTCACAGGGGCTAGCACAGATACGCAGTATTTT	TRBD1	TRBJ2-3	NA	TRBV7-2
CASSYSASYPPEGVQFF	TGTGCCAGCAGTTACTCGGCGAGCTACCCGCCCGAGGGGGTGCAGTTCTTC	NA	TRBJ2-1	few	TRBV6-5
CASSRGTGAGEQFF	TGCGCCAGCAGCCGTGGGACAGGGGCGGGTGAGCAGTTCTTC	TRBD1	TRBJ2-1	few	TRBV5-1
CASSEFGGGRDTQYF	TGTGCCAGCAGTGAATTCGGGGGGGGCCGGGATACGCAGTATTTT	TRBD2	TRBJ2-3	NA	TRBV6-4
CASIDNTSPYNEQFF	TGTGCCAGCATCGATAACACAAGCCCCTACAATGAGCAGTTCTTC	NA	TRBJ2-1	NA	TRBV27
CASSLERQTYSYNEQFF	TGTGCCAGCAGCTTAGAGCGCCAGACCTACTCCTACAATGAGCAGTTCTTC	NA	TRBJ2-1	NA	TRBV7-9
CASTDRGGTDTQYF	TGTGCCAGCACAGACAGGGGCGGCACAGATACGCAGTATTTT	TRBD1	TRBJ2-3	NA	TRBV10-3
CATSSPGQNTGELFF	TGTGCCACCAGCAGTCCGGGACAGAACACCGGGGAGCTGTTTTTT	NA	TRBJ2-2	NA	TRBV15
CASSSFGGQGHGYTF	TGTGCCAGCAGTTCCTTCGGGGGGCAGGGCCATGGCTACACCTTC	NA	TRBJ1-2	once	TRBV12-3/TRBV12-4
CASSLREDRGGEKLFF	TGTGCCAGCAGTTTAAGAGAGGACAGGGGGGGTGAAAAACTGTTTTTT	TRBD1	TRBJ1-4	few	TRBV27
CSVGTGQNSDTQYF	TGCAGCGTGGGGACAGGGCAAAACTCAGATACGCAGTATTTT	TRBD1	TRBJ2-3	few	TRBV29-1
CASSFRWRGGPNEQFF	TGTGCCAGCAGCTTCCGCTGGCGGGGGGGCCCCAATGAGCAGTTCTTC	TRBD2	TRBJ2-1	many	TRBV7-9
CASSFSASFFEQYF	TGTGCCAGCAGTTTCTCTGCTAGCTTCTTCGAGCAGTACTTC	NA	TRBJ2-7	NA	TRBV27
CASSLSSVSNVLTF	TGTGCCAGCAGCTTATCCAGCGTTTCCAACGTCCTGACTTTC	NA	TRBJ2-6	many	TRBV7-2
CASSQVREVSNSSLHF	TGTGCCAGCAGCCAAGTTCGCGAGGTCTCGAATTCATCCCTCCACTTT	NA	TRBJ1-6	NA	TRBV4-2
CASSQGLGTNNEQFF	TGCGCCAGCAGCCAAGGGTTGGGGACCAACAATGAGCAGTTCTTC	NA	TRBJ2-1	NA	TRBV4-3
CASSRLSGLAGGPDQETQYF	TGTGCCAGCAGCCGCCTTTCGGGACTAGCGGGGGGGCCGGACCAAGAGACCCAGTACTTC	TRBD2	TRBJ2-5	NA	TRBV6-2/TRBV6-3
CASSPIAGAENIQYF	TGTGCCAGCAGTCCCATCGCGGGAGCAGAAAACATTCAGTACTTC	TRBD2	TRBJ2-4	NA	TRBV6-6
CASRDTTGNQPQHF	TGTGCCAGCAGGGACACTACCGGCAATCAGCCCCAGCATTTT	NA	TRBJ1-5	few	TRBV27
CAIHLEEPRVDTEAFF	TGTGCCATACACCTCGAGGAGCCTAGGGTGGACACTGAAGCTTTCTTT	NA	TRBJ1-1	NA	TRBV6-1
CASSTWTGGYEQYF	TGTGCCAGCAGTACCTGGACAGGGGGGTACGAGCAGTACTTC	TRBD1	TRBJ2-7	few	TRBV27
CASSSHRGTQYF	TGTGCCAGCAGTTCCCATAGGGGGACCCAGTACTTC	NA	TRBJ2-5	few	TRBV28
CATSDFSRPGGGYTF	TGTGCCACCAGTGATTTTAGCCGCCCCGGTGGTGGCTACACCTTC	NA	TRBJ1-2	NA	TRBV24-1
CASSRYGDSLYTF	TGCGCCAGCAGCCGTTATGGGGACAGCCTCTACACCTTC	TRBD1	TRBJ1-2	NA	TRBV4-1
CASSLGVDKDGNEQYF	TGTGCCAGCAGCTTAGGAGTGGACAAAGATGGGAACGAGCAGTACTTC	NA	TRBJ2-7	NA	TRBV7-6
CAISEPDRAHNEQYF	TGTGCCATCAGTGAACCCGACAGGGCGCACAACGAGCAGTACTTC	TRBD1	TRBJ2-7	few	TRBV10-3
CASSQDLPDTVPPLHF	TGTGCCAGCAGCCAAGATCTTCCGGACACTGTTCCACCCCTCCACTTT	NA	TRBJ1-6	NA	TRBV4-2
CASRSWGDNQPQHF	TGTGCCAGCAGGTCTTGGGGGGACAATCAGCCCCAGCATTTT	NA	TRBJ1-5	many	TRBV6-5
CASSFLPKPLTDTQYF	TGTGCCAGCAGTTTTCTCCCTAAACCCCTCACAGATACGCAGTATTTT	NA	TRBJ2-3	few	TRBV27
CASSYSAVLDGYTF	TGTGCCAGCAGTTACTCGGCCGTTCTGGATGGCTACACCTTC	NA	TRBJ1-2	NA	TRBV6-6
CASSFVQGDTDTQYF	TGTGCCAGCAGCTTTGTACAGGGCGACACAGATACGCAGTATTTT	NA	TRBJ2-3	NA	TRBV7-6
CASSYLPFNEQFF	TGTGCCAGCAGTTACCTCCCATTCAATGAGCAGTTCTTC	NA	TRBJ2-1	few	TRBV6-2/TRBV6-3
CASSLGGIGNIQYF	TGTGCCAGCAGTTTGGGGGGGATCGGGAACATTCAGTACTTC	TRBD2	TRBJ2-4	NA	TRBV12-3/TRBV12-4
CASSFVDGNTEAFF	TGTGCCAGCAGCTTCGTCGACGGGAACACTGAAGCTTTCTTT	NA	TRBJ1-1	NA	TRBV5-3
CASSYGPDEQFF	TGTGCCAGCAGCTACGGACCCGACGAGCAGTTCTTC	NA	TRBJ2-1	NA	TRBV7-6
CASSPGGAGNEQFF	TGCGCCAGCAGCCCTGGAGGGGCCGGGAATGAGCAGTTCTTC	NA	TRBJ2-1	NA	TRBV5-1
CASSLGGRGFSYNEQFF	TGTGCCAGCAGCCTGGGGGGTAGGGGATTCTCCTACAATGAGCAGTTCTTC	NA	TRBJ2-1	few	TRBV7-4